One sample yielded the 22 T cell receptor beta chains listed below, sequenced in a study of spatial heterogeneity in lung cancer. TCRdb itself ran the 5' RACE reads through MiXCR, one entry per CDR3 protein. Among 5,500 to 6,500 distinct CDR3 sequences listed, approximately 12% were seen once. Documented time point: sample taken at primary tumor resection. Whole RNA, which was extracted from tumor, nontumor lung tissue or frozen PBMC, was sequenced without any cell sorting. The sample here was normal lung tissue next to the tumor, taken at surgery. These receptors all stem from a male donor with early-stage non-small cell lung cancer.

This clonotype was detected ten times or more. This sequence joins TRBV6-2 or TRBV6-3 and TRBJ2-7, with D perhaps TRBD2 (5 bases). Germline V lookup: CDR1 MNHEY, CDR2 SVGEGT. CDR3 length equals 18 residues. Trimming took 2 bases from V and 0 from J, leaving 20 bases between them. The CDR3 DNA sequence: TGTGCCAGCAGTTACGTGTTGCAGCGGCCTGCGATCTCCTACGAGCAGTACTTC. This sequence encodes CASSYVLQRPAISYEQYF.

This clonotype was recorded many times. J is TRBJ1-1 and V is TRBV21-1. TRBV21-1 constitutes a pseudogene. The CDR3 has 16 residues. This CDR3 reads CASSKAVTESNTEAFF. In DNA, the CDR3 is TGTGCCAGCAGCAAAGCGGTAACAGAATCGAACACTGAAGCTTTCTTT.

Within the sample, this clonotype is large. The chain uses TRBV4-1 and TRBJ1-1; D not resolved. The CDR3 extends over 14 amino acids. With 0 bases removed from V and 0 bases from J, the gap between germline ends came to 5 bases. Per the germline V gene, CDR1 is MGHRA and CDR2 is YSYEKL. CDR3 region: CASSQERLNTEAFF. The CDR3 DNA reads as TGCGCCAGCAGCCAAGAACGATTGAACACTGAAGCTTTCTTT.

Judged by abundance, this clonotype is medium-sized. V is TRBV9 and J is TRBJ1-1, with 10 bases fitting TRBD1. Germline V CDR1 and CDR2: SGDLS, YYNGEE. This CDR3 comprises 20 residues. J gave up 7 bases and V 2 bases, and 23 bases lay outside the gene matches. CDR3 protein: CASSVGQSVDRGPYRGEAFF. CDR3 DNA sequence: TGTGCCAGCAGCGTTGGTCAGTCGGTTGACAGGGGGCCGTATCGTGGTGAAGCTTTCTTT.

This clonotype is medium-sized. This chain links TRBV27 with TRBJ1-1, with D possibly being TRBD1 (5 bases). Between the trimmed V and J ends, which lost 7 bases and 0 bases, there was a span of 27 bases. Germline V gives CDR1 MNHEY, CDR2 SMNVEV (reference sequence). The CDR3 is 19 amino acids. CDR3 nucleotides: TGTGCCAGCAACCAAACCCCCATCGGGCCAGGGCCTATGAACACTGAAGCTTTCTTT. This sequence encodes CASNQTPIGPGPMNTEAFF.

The rearrangement joins TRBV7-3 to TRBJ2-1; 12 bases fit TRBD2. The CDR3 is 15 amino acids. Trimming cost V 5 bases and J 4 bases; bases outside gene matches: 3. Germline lookup yields CDR1 SGHTA and CDR2 FQGTGA. The CDR3 nucleotides are TGTGCCAGCAGCATGACTAGCGGGAGATACAATGAGCAGTTCTTC. Amino acid sequence: CASSMTSGRYNEQFF.

At least ten counts were recorded for this clonotype. This chain links TRBV10-3 with TRBJ1-5, with D hard to call. The CDR3 has 14 residues. V was clipped by 2 bases and J by 0 bases, with 5 bases between them. Germline CDR1 reads ENHRY; CDR2 reads SYGVKD. CDR3 sequence reads: CAISEGSSNQPQHF. The DNA for the CDR3 is TGTGCCATCAGTGAGGGTAGTAGCAATCAGCCCCAGCATTTT.

This clonotype has at least ten counts. The V and J genes are TRBV20-1 and TRBJ2-5; tentative D call: TRBD2 (6 bases). Germline lookup yields CDR1 DFQATT and CDR2 SNEGSKA (reference sequence). The V gene lost 2 bases and the J gene lost 2 bases, with 15 bases spanning the gap. CDR3 length equals 15 residues. The CDR3: CSARTSRAGQETQYF. DNA of the CDR3: TGCAGTGCTAGAACTAGCAGGGCTGGACAAGAGACCCAGTACTTC.

By sample share, this clonotype is large (0.1 to 1%). The chain combines TRBV9 with TRBJ2-5, with D unclear. The germline V gene encodes CDR1 SGDLS and CDR2 YYNGEE. The CDR3 runs 13 residues. V was shortened by 0 bases and J by 5 bases, with 8 bases between the two germline ends. The CDR3 spells CASSVGGLETQYF. In DNA form, the CDR3 reads TGTGCCAGCAGCGTAGGAGGTTTGGAGACCCAGTACTTC. The whole variable domain, remainder taken from reference TRBV9 and TRBJ2-5, is DSGVTQTPKHLITATGQRVTLRCSPRSGDLSVYWYQQSLDQGLQFLIQYYNGEERAKGNILERFSAQQFPDLHSELNLSSLELGDSALYFCASSVGGLETQYFGPGTRLLVL.

This clonotype appeared many times. No conserved phenylalanine or tryptophan ends this CDR3, so it is likely a read error. CDR3 region: CASSVGSYEQYS. The CDR3 DNA sequence: TGTGCCAGCAGCGTAGGGTCCTACGAGCAGTACTCC. The chain employs TRBV9 and TRBJ2-7; D unresolved. The CDR3 totals 12 residues. CDR1 is SGDLS, CDR2 YYNGEE, per germline. Trimming removed 0 bases from V and 1 base from J, with 2 bases in between.

This clonotype has a count of ten or more. V is TRBV5-6 and J is TRBJ2-1, with 8 bases that match TRBD2. V trimming: 2 bases; J trimming: 4 bases; junction bases outside the gene matches: 8. Germline assignment: CDR1 SGHDT and CDR2 YYEEEE. This CDR3 is built from 16 residues. The CDR3 sequence: CASSLASGGRYNEQFF. The CDR3 DNA follows: TGTGCCAGCAGCTTAGCGTCGGGCGGGAGGTACAATGAGCAGTTCTTC.

This clonotype is medium-sized within its sample. The rearrangement uses TRBV4-3 and TRBJ2-7, with D hard to call. The ends were cut back, 0 bases at V and 7 bases at J, with 16 bases in the middle. There are 15 residues in the CDR3. Germline V lookup: CDR1 LGHNA, CDR2 YSLEER. DNA for the CDR3: TGCGCCAGCAGCCAAGATCTATACGGCCTTATGGAGCAGTACTTC. Encoded protein: CASSQDLYGLMEQYF.

This clonotype was recorded many times. This chain uses TRBV20-1 with TRBJ2-5, with D unclear. The CDR3 has 15 amino acids. CDR1 is DFQATT, CDR2 SNEGSKA, per germline (reference sequence). V was trimmed by 0 bases and J by 3 bases, leaving 14 bases between them. The CDR3 loop reads CSARDVGGAKETQYF. The CDR3 region has the DNA TGCAGTGCTAGAGATGTCGGCGGAGCGAAAGAGACCCAGTACTTC.

This clonotype was counted many times. This chain links TRBV27 with TRBJ2-6, with 12 bases fitting TRBD1. Per the germline V gene, CDR1 is MNHEY and CDR2 is SMNVEV (reference sequence). V lost 5 bases and J lost 3; bases outside the gene matches: 11. The CDR3 length is 19 residues. The CDR3 nucleotides are TGTGCCAGCAGTCCCTTGCGGGACAGGGGGCCGATTGGGGCCAACGTCCTGACTTTC. The encoded protein is CASSPLRDRGPIGANVLTF.

This clonotype occurred many times. This chain uses TRBV27 with TRBJ2-7, with 8 bases fitting TRBD2. V dropped 5 bases and J dropped 3; count of bases not matched to a gene: 6. Germline values: CDR1 MNHEY, CDR2 SMNVEV (reference sequence). CDR3 length equals 14 residues. The CDR3 DNA reads TGTGCCAGCAGTCGGGGGGGCGGGGGCTACGAGCAGTACTTC. Translation: CASSRGGGGYEQYF.

This clonotype was seen only a few times. The gene calls are TRBV18 and TRBJ2-3; D unclear. CDR3 length equals 15 residues. V dropped 7 bases and J dropped 0 bases, with 14 bases sitting between them. Germline-derived CDR1 and CDR2 are KGHSH and LQKENI. The CDR3 reads CASYPGQASTDTQYF. As DNA, the CDR3 is TGTGCCAGCTACCCGGGCCAGGCCAGCACAGATACGCAGTATTTT.

In this sample, this clonotype turned up many times. DNA for the CDR3: TGCAGCGTTGAAGAGCCAAGGGATACGCAGTATTTT. Amino acid sequence: CSVEEPRDTQYF. The chain joins TRBV29-1 to TRBJ2-3; D is undetermined. Per germline, CDR1 SQVTM and CDR2 ANQGSEA. The CDR3 is 12 residues long. With 0 bases removed from V and 6 bases from J, the gap between germline ends came to 7 bases.

This clonotype was counted at least ten times. The rearrangement links TRBV5-1 to TRBJ2-1; TRBD2 aligns across 13 bases. CDR1 and CDR2 from the germline V gene are SGHRS and YFSETQ. The CDR3 spans 15 residues. After removal of 7 bases from V and 5 bases from J, the junction contained 6 bases not matched to a gene. For the CDR3, the DNA is TGCGCCAGCGTTGGAGGACTAGCGGGAGACAATGAGCAGTTCTTC. As protein: CASVGGLAGDNEQFF.

This clonotype came up many times. J is TRBJ2-5 and V is TRBV5-6; D assignment may be TRBD1 or TRBD2 (6 bases each). The V and J ends lost 4 bases and 5 bases respectively, with 21 bases between them. The CDR3 contains 16 residues. The germline V gene has CDR1 SGHDT and CDR2 YYEEEE. This CDR3 is CASSGAVGGRRETQYF. CDR3 in DNA: TGTGCCAGCAGCGGGGCGGTAGGGGGGCGTCGGGAGACCCAGTACTTC.

By sample share, this clonotype is medium-sized. The chain recombines TRBV2 with TRBJ1-5; 10 nucleotides match TRBD1. Per the germline V gene, CDR1 is SNHLY and CDR2 is FYNNEI. The CDR3 has 14 amino acids. V shed 9 bases and J 1 base; nucleotides not matched to a gene: 3. The CDR3 spells CASRTGGSNQPQHF. CDR3 nucleotides: TGTGCCAGTAGGACAGGGGGAAGCAATCAGCCCCAGCATTTT.

This clonotype came up a few times. V and J are TRBV29-1 and TRBJ2-5, with TRBD1 identical over 8 bases. Germline V gene sequence: CDR1 SQVTM, CDR2 ANQGSEA. The V and J ends lost 7 bases and 2 bases, in that order; junction bases with no gene match: 3. The CDR3 totals 12 residues. The CDR3 nucleotides are TGCAGCGGCCGGACAGGGCAAGAGACCCAGTACTTC. It is translated as CSGRTGQETQYF.

This clonotype is medium-sized (0.01 to 0.1%). This chain connects TRBV30 to TRBJ1-5; 7 bases are shared with TRBD1. Germline CDR1 and CDR2: GTSNPN and SVGIG (reference sequence). V dropped 1 base and J dropped 10; count of bases not matched to a gene: 1. The CDR3 runs to 11 residues. This chain's CDR3 is CAWSGTGPQHF. In DNA, the CDR3 is TGTGCCTGGAGTGGGACAGGACCCCAGCATTTT.